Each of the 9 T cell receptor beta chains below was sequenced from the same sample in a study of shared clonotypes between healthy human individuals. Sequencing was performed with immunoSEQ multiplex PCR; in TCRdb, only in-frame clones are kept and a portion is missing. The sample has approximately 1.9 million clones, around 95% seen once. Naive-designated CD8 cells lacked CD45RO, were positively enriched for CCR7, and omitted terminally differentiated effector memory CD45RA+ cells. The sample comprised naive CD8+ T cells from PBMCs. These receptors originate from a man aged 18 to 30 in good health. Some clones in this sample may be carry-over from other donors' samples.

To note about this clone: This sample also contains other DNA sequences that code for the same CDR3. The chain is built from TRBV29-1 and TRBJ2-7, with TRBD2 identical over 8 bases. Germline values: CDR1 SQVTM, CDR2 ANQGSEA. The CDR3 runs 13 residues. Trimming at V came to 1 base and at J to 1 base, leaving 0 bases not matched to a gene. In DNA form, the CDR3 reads TGCAGCGTTGAAGCTAGCGGGTCCTACGAGCAGTACTTC. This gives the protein CSVEASGSYEQYF.

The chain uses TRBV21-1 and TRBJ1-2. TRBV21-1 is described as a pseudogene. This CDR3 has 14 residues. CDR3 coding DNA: TGTGCCAGCAGCGAAGGGCGTCCGGGCGGAGGCTACACCTTC. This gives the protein CASSEGRPGGGYTF.

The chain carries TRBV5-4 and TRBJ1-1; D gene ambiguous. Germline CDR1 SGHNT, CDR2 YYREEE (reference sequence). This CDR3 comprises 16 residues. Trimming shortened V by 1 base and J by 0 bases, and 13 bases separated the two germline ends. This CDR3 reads CASSLSPRGMNTEAFF. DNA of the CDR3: TGTGCCAGCAGCTTGTCCCCCCGGGGAATGAACACTGAAGCTTTCTTT.

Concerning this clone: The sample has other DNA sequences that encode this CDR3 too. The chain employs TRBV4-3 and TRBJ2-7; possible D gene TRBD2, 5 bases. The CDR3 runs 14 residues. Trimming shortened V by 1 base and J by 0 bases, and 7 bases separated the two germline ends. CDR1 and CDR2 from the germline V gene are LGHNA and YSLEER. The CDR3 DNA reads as TGCGCCAGCAGCCAAGGGACTGCCTCCTACGAGCAGTACTTC. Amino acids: CASSQGTASYEQYF.

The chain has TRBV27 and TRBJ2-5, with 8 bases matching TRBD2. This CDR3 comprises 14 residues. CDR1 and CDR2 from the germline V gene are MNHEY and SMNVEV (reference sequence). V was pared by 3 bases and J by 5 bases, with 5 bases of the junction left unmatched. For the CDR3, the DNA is TGTGCCAGCAGTTTCCTAGCGGGCGGGGAGACCCAGTACTTC. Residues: CASSFLAGGETQYF.

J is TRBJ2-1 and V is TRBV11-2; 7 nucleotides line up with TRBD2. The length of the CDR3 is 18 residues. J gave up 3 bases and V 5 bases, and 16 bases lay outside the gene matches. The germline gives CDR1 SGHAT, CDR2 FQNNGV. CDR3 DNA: TGTGCCAGCAGCCCTCACCCTAGCGGCCATAGCTTCTACAATGAGCAGTTCTTC. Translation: CASSPHPSGHSFYNEQFF.

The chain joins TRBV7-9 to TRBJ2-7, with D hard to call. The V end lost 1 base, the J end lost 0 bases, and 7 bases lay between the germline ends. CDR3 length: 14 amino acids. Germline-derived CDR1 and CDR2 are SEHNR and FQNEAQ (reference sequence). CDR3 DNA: TGTGCCAGCAGCTTAGTGGGTTACTCCTACGAGCAGTACTTC. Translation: CASSLVGYSYEQYF.

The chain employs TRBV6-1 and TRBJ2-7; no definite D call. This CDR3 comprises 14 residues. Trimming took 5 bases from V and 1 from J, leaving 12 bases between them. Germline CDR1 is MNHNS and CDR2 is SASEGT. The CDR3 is CASSSRTVSYEQYF. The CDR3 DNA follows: TGTGCCAGCAGTTCGCGGACGGTGTCCTACGAGCAGTACTTC.

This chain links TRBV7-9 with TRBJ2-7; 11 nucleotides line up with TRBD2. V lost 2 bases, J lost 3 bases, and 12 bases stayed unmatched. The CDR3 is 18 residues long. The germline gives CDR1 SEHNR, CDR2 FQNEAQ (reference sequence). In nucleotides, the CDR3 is TGTGCCAGCAGCTTATCACTAGCGGGAGCGGTCTTATACTACGAGCAGTACTTC. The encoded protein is CASSLSLAGAVLYYEQYF. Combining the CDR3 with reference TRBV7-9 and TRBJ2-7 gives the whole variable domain DTGVSQNPRHKITKRGQNVTFRCDPISEHNRLYWYRQTLGQGPEFLTYFQNEAQLEKSRLLSDRFSAERPKGSFSTLEIQRTEQGDSAMYLCASSLSLAGAVLYYEQYFGPGTRLTVT.